Below, 18 T cell receptor beta chains from the same sample are listed, as sequenced in a study of blood T cell repertoires in COVID-19. Sequencing was performed with immunoSEQ multiplex PCR; in TCRdb, only in-frame clones are kept and a portion is missing. The data contain 200,000 to 250,000 clones, roughly nine tenths of them seen just once; the ten biggest clones take up 3% to 3.5%. Input material: PBMCs or T cells enriched from blood (not recorded which). The origin of the receptors is a woman in her forties or fifties in a cohort exposed to, infected with or recovered from COVID-19 (not recorded which).

The chain links TRBV30 to TRBJ2-7, with 9 bases identical to TRBD1. Germline values: CDR1 GTSNPN, CDR2 SVGIG (reference sequence). The CDR3 runs 16 residues. V was pared by 3 bases and J by 7 bases, with 16 bases of the junction left unmatched. The CDR3 nucleotides are TGTGCCTGGAGCACCCTCCGTTCGGACAGGGGAGGTGAGCAGTACTTC. Translating gives CAWSTLRSDRGGEQYF.

The genes are TRBV2 and TRBJ2-7; 11 bases map to TRBD2. After removal of 5 bases from V and 5 bases from J, the junction contained 5 bases not matched to a gene. Germline CDR1 and CDR2: SNHLY and FYNNEI. The CDR3 is 14 amino acids. CDR3 region: CASSLSGGADEQYF. CDR3 nucleotides: TGTGCCAGCAGTCTTAGCGGGGGGGCCGACGAGCAGTACTTC.

This rearrangement joins TRBV7-9 to TRBJ2-1; TRBD1 agrees at 7 bases. The V gene end was trimmed by 5 bases and the J gene end by 0 bases; junction bases not matched to a gene: 4. The CDR3 has 15 amino acids. CDR1 is SEHNR, CDR2 FQNEAQ, per germline (reference sequence). For the CDR3, the DNA is TGTGCCAGCAGCCGGGGACAGAGCTCCTACAATGAGCAGTTCTTC. Translating it yields CASSRGQSSYNEQFF.

This chain joins TRBV7-9 and TRBJ1-2; 9 positions match TRBD1. With 3 bases clipped from V and 4 bases from J, the junction kept 9 bases outside the gene matches. Germline V gene data show CDR1 as SEHNR and CDR2 as FQNEAQ (reference sequence). There are 16 residues in the CDR3. The CDR3 sequence is CASSLGQGLESYGYTF. As DNA, the CDR3 is TGTGCCAGCAGCTTGGGACAGGGCTTAGAAAGCTATGGCTACACCTTC.

The chain uses TRBV30 and TRBJ2-5; D perhaps matches TRBD1 (5 bases). The germline V and J ends were trimmed by 5 bases and 2 bases, with 12 bases remaining between them. The CDR3 extends over 13 amino acids. Germline CDR1 GTSNPN, CDR2 SVGIG (reference sequence). CDR3 in DNA: TGTGCCTGGCGAAGGTCAGGGCAAGAGACCCAGTACTTC. Protein: CAWRRSGQETQYF. The whole variable domain, remainder taken from reference TRBV30 and TRBJ2-5, is SQTIHQWPATLVQPVGSPLSLECTVEGTSNPNLYWYRQAAGRGLQLLFYSVGIGQISSEVPQNLSASRPQDRQFILSSKKLLLSDSGFYLCAWRRSGQETQYFGPGTRLLVL.

V usage is TRBV19 and J usage is TRBJ1-1; 8 nucleotides align to TRBD1. The CDR3 has 14 amino acids. CDR1 and CDR2 (germline): LNHDA, SQIVND (reference sequence). Trimming cost V 2 bases and J 5 bases; bases outside gene matches: 4. The CDR3 sequence is CASSIQGAGTEAFF. The CDR3 nucleotides are TGTGCCAGTAGTATACAGGGGGCGGGTACTGAAGCTTTCTTT.

V and J are TRBV4-2 and TRBJ2-2, with 7 bases identical to TRBD1. Germline CDR1 and CDR2: LGHNA and YNFKEQ. CDR3 length: 18 residues. V shed 11 bases and J 2 bases; nucleotides not matched to a gene: 20. The CDR3 region has the DNA TGTGCCGGCGGTCTTTCGGGCAGGGGGAGACTAAACACCGGGGAGCTGTTTTTT. Translation gives CAGGLSGRGRLNTGELFF.

V and J are TRBV11-2 and TRBJ1-5; 9 positions agree with TRBD1. CDR1 and CDR2 (germline): SGHAT, FQNNGV. This CDR3 comprises 18 residues. V was pared by 1 base and J by 0 bases, with 7 bases of the junction left unmatched. The DNA of the CDR3 is TGTGCCAGCAGCTTAGGGGGACAGGGCCCTTATAGCAATCAGCCCCAGCATTTT. It translates to CASSLGGQGPYSNQPQHF.

For this clone: Other DNA sequences in the sample encode the same CDR3. The chain couples TRBV18 to TRBJ1-1; weak D call: TRBD1 (5 bases). Germline V CDR1 and CDR2: KGHSH, LQKENI. V was pared by 3 bases and J by 1 base, with 9 bases between. The CDR3 runs to 14 residues. The CDR3 protein is CASSPAGGNTEAFF. The CDR3, as DNA: TGTGCCAGCTCACCTGCGGGGGGGAACACTGAAGCTTTCTTT.

V is TRBV6-2 or TRBV6-3 and J is TRBJ1-2; D unclear. The CDR3 extends over 16 amino acids. V lost 0 bases and J 0 bases, leaving 11 bases between the germline ends. Germline CDR1 is MNHEY and CDR2 is SVGEGT. The CDR3: CASSYSERDSNYGYTF. The CDR3 DNA sequence: TGTGCCAGCAGTTACTCGGAGAGAGACTCTAACTATGGCTACACCTTC.

The chain links TRBV4-1 to TRBJ1-5; D gene uncertain. V was cut by 2 bases and J by 0 bases, with 2 bases left in between. Per the germline V gene, CDR1 is MGHRA and CDR2 is YSYEKL. This CDR3 has 13 amino acids. The CDR3 DNA is TGCGCCAGCAGCCAATATAGCAATCAGCCCCAGCATTTT. The encoded protein is CASSQYSNQPQHF.

This rearrangement joins TRBV7-2 to TRBJ1-2; D remains ambiguous. V dropped 2 bases and J dropped 3 bases, with 7 bases sitting between them. Germline assignment: CDR1 SGHTA and CDR2 FQGNSA. CDR3 size: 13 residues. In nucleotides, the CDR3 is TGTGCCAGCAGCTTAAACAGCCACTATGGCTACACCTTC. Protein product: CASSLNSHYGYTF.

The chain has TRBV6-2 or TRBV6-3 and TRBJ2-7; a weak D match, TRBD1 (5 bases). This CDR3 contains 14 residues. CDR1 and CDR2 (germline): MNHEY, SVGEGT. V lost 6 bases, J lost 2 bases, and 14 bases lay in between. The CDR3 DNA reads TGTGCCAGCAGCATCTCAGGGTGGCCCTACGAGCAGTACTTC. It translates to CASSISGWPYEQYF.

The chain links TRBV30 to TRBJ2-2, with 7 bases that match TRBD2. CDR3 length equals 13 residues. Germline V gives CDR1 GTSNPN, CDR2 SVGIG (reference sequence). V shed 7 bases and J 5 bases; nucleotides not matched to a gene: 7. The DNA of the CDR3 is TGTGCCTACTCCCGCGGGGGTACCGGGGAGCTGTTTTTT. Its translation: CAYSRGGTGELFF.

This clone has just a few counts. The V and J genes are TRBV3-1 (or the pseudogene TRBV3-2) and TRBJ2-3; no definite D call. V shed 0 bases and J shed 7 bases, with 5 bases lying between them. CDR1 and CDR2 from the germline V gene are LGHDT and YNNKEL (reference sequence). The CDR3 has 12 residues. As DNA, the CDR3 is TGTGCCAGCAGCCAAGATATATATACGCAGTATTTT. Encoded protein: CASSQDIYTQYF.

The J gene is TRBJ2-1, the V gene TRBV28, with 13 positions matching TRBD2. Per the germline V gene, CDR1 is MDHEN and CDR2 is SYDVKM. The CDR3 is 16 amino acids. The V gene end was trimmed by 5 bases and the J gene end by 6 bases; junction bases not matched to a gene: 7. The CDR3 region is CASSPHGLAGVNEQFF. As DNA, the CDR3 is TGTGCCAGCAGTCCTCATGGACTAGCGGGGGTCAATGAGCAGTTCTTC.

The chain joins TRBV7-3 to TRBJ2-5, with 8 bases identical to TRBD2. The CDR3 is made up of 15 amino acids. Looked up from germline, CDR1 is SGHTA and CDR2 is FQGTGA. J lost 3 bases, V lost 2 bases, and 5 bases had no gene match. The CDR3 bases are TGTGCCAGCAGCTTATTGGCGGGGGGAAAAGAGACCCAGTACTTC. It translates to CASSLLAGGKETQYF.

For this clone: Other DNA sequences from this sample encode an identical CDR3 as well. The chain uses TRBV7-2 and TRBJ2-1, with TRBD2 identical over 12 bases. V lost 5 bases to trimming and J lost 5 bases; unmatched junction nucleotides: 4. The germline V gene encodes CDR1 SGHTA and CDR2 FQGNSA. This CDR3 region has 15 residues. The CDR3 spells CASSLGLAGNNEQFF. In DNA form, the CDR3 reads TGTGCCAGCAGCCTTGGACTAGCGGGGAACAATGAGCAGTTCTTC.